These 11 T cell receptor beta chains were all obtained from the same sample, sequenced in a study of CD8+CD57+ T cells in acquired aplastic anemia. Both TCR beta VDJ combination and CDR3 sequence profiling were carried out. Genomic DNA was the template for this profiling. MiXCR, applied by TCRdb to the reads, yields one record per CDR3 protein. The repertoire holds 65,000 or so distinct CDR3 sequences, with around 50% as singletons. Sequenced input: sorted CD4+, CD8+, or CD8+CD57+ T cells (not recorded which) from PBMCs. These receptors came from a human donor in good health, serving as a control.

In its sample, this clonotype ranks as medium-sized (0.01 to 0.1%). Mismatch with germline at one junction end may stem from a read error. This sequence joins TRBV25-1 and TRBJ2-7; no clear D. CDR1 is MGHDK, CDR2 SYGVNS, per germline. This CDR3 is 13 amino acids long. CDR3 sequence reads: CAYTTGSSHEQYF. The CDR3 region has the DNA TGTGCCTACACCACGGGTAGCTCCCACGAGCAGTACTTC.

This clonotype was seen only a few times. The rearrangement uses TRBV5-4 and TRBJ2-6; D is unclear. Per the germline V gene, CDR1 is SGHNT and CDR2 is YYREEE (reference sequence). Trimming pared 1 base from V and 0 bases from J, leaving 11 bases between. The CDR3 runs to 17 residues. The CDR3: CASSLWQLRSGANVLTF. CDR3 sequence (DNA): TGTGCCAGCAGCTTGTGGCAGCTCCGCTCTGGGGCCAACGTCCTGACTTTC.

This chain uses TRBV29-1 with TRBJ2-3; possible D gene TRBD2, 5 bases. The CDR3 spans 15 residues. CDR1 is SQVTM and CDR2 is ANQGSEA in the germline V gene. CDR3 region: CSLKRVGGDTDTQYF. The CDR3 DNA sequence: TGCAGTCTCAAGAGGGTGGGCGGAGACACAGATACGCAGTATTTT.

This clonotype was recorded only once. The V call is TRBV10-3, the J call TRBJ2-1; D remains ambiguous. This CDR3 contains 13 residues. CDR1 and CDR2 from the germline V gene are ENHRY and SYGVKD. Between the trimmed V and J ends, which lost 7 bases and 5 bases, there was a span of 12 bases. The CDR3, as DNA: TGTGCCATCAAGGGCGATACGAACAATGAGCAGTTCTTC. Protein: CAIKGDTNNEQFF.

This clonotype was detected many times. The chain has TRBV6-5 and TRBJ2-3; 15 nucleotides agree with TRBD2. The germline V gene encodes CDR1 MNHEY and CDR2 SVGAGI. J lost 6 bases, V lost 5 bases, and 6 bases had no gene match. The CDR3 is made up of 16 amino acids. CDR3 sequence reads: CASSRTSGRAGDTQYF. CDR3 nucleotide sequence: TGTGCCAGCAGTAGGACTAGCGGGAGGGCCGGGGATACGCAGTATTTT.

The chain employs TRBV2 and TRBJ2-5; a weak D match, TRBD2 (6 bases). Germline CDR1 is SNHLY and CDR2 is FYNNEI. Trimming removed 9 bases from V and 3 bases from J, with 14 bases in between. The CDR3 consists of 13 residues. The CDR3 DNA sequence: TGTGCCAGAGTGGGACTCCTAGAAGAGACCCAGTACTTC. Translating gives CARVGLLEETQYF.

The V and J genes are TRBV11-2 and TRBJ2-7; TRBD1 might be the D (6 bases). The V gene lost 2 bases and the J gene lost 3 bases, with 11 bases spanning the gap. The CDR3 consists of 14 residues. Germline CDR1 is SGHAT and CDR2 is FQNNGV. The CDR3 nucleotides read TGTGCCAGCAGCTTAAAATTAGGGGGCTACGAGCAGTACTTC. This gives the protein CASSLKLGGYEQYF.

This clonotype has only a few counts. This chain's CDR3 is CASSLAGSSYEQYF. As DNA, the CDR3 is TGTGCCAGCAGCTTGGCAGGGAGCTCCTACGAGCAGTACTTC. This chain uses TRBV7-8 with TRBJ2-7; either TRBD1 or TRBD2 may fit D (5 bases each). This CDR3 has 14 residues. The germline gives CDR1 SGHVS, CDR2 FQNEAQ. Deletions cut 3 bases from V and 0 bases from J, with 9 bases between.

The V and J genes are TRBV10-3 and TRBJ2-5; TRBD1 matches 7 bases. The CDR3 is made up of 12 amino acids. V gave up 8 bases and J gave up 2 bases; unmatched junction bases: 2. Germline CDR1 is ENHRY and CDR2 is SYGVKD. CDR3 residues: CAIGTEQETQYF. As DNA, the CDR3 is TGTGCCATCGGGACAGAACAAGAGACCCAGTACTTC.

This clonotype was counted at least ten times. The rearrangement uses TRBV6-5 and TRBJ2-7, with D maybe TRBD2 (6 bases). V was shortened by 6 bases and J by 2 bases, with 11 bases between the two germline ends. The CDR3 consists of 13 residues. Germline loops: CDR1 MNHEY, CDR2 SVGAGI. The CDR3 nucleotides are TGTGCCAGCAGCCAACGGGAGACCTACGAGCAGTACTTC. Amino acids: CASSQRETYEQYF.

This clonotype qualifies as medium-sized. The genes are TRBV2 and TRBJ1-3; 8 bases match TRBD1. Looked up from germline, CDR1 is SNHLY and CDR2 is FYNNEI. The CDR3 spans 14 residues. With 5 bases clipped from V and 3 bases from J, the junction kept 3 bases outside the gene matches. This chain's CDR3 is CASSLQGDGNTIYF. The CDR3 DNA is TGTGCCAGCAGTCTACAGGGGGATGGAAACACCATATATTTT.